The 2 T cell receptor beta chains below were found in one sample sequenced in a study of blood T cell repertoires in COVID-19. Here immunoSEQ multiplex PCR was the method, and the copy in TCRdb shows in-frame clones only, minus some. The sample contains around 220,000 clones, around 80% of which appear only once. Sequencing was carried out using peripheral blood. These receptor sequences come from an elderly woman with COVID-19, enrolled during active disease.

J is TRBJ2-2 and V is TRBV27; perhaps TRBD1 as D (5 bases). The CDR3 extends over 13 amino acids. The germline V gene has CDR1 MNHEY and CDR2 SMNVEV (reference sequence). V lost 7 bases to trimming and J lost 3 bases, with 9 bases between them. The CDR3 DNA follows: TGTGCCAGCAAACAGGTAGACACCGGGGAGCTGTTTTTT. Protein sequence: CASKQVDTGELFF.

The chain recombines TRBV3-1 (or the pseudogene TRBV3-2) with TRBJ1-1, with D unclear. CDR3 length: 15 amino acids. Germline V gene data show CDR1 as LGHDT and CDR2 as YNNKEL (reference sequence). V was pared by 3 bases and J by 2 bases, with 13 bases between. This CDR3 reads CASSHSSGRNTEAFF. The DNA for the CDR3 is TGTGCCAGCAGCCACTCCAGCGGCAGAAACACTGAAGCTTTCTTT.